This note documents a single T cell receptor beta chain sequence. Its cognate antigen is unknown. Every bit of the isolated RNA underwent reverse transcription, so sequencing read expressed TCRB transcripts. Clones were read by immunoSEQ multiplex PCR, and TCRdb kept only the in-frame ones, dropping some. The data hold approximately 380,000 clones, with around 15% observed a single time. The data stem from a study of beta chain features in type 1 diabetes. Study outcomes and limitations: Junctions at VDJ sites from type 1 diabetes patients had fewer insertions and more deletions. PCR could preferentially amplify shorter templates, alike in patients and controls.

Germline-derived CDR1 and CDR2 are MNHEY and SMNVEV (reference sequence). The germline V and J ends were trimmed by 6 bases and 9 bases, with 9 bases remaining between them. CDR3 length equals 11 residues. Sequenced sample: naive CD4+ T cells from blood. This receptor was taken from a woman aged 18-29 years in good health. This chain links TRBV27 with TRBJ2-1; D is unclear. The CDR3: CASRTSGEQFF. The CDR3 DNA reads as TGTGCCAGCAGAACTTCGGGTGAGCAGTTCTTC.